This entry lists 24 T cell receptor beta chains sequenced from one sample in a study of Tregs in tolerant kidney transplant recipients. Sequenced by immunoSEQ multiplex PCR; TCRdb stores in-frame clones only, minus some. Of about 20,000 clones in the sample, roughly four fifths were seen once. What was sequenced was Tregs from blood. The receptors derive from a human donor in good health.

The chain combines TRBV11-3 with TRBJ2-5, with D perhaps TRBD2 (5 bases). Germline V CDR1 and CDR2: SGHNT, YENEEA. The V and J ends lost 5 bases and 6 bases respectively, with 19 bases between them. CDR3 length: 15 amino acids. CDR3 bases: TGTGCCAGCAGCCTAAGACTATCCGGAGACCAGACCCAGTACTTC. Protein product: CASSLRLSGDQTQYF. The whole variable domain, filled in from reference TRBV11-3 and TRBJ2-5, reads EAGVVQSPRYKIIEKKQPVAFWCNPISGHNTLYWYLQNLGQGPELLIRYENEEAVDDSQLPKDRFSAERLKGVDSTLKIQPAELGDSAVYLCASSLRLSGDQTQYFGPGTRLLVL.

The chain recombines TRBV30 with TRBJ1-2; possibly TRBD1 for D (6 bases). This CDR3 comprises 14 residues. Germline V gene lookup returns CDR1 GTSNPN and CDR2 SVGIG (reference sequence). V was clipped by 2 bases and J by 6 bases, with 16 bases between them. The CDR3 spells CAWSRDSTGNGYTF. The DNA for the CDR3 is TGTGCCTGGAGTAGAGACTCCACAGGGAATGGCTACACCTTC.

J is TRBJ2-2 and V is TRBV29-1, with D hard to call. Trimming cost V 3 bases and J 5 bases, with 13 bases left between them. This CDR3 spans 14 amino acids. Germline V gene lookup returns CDR1 SQVTM and CDR2 ANQGSEA. The CDR3 spells CSVDRGLGTGELFF. DNA of the CDR3: TGCAGCGTTGATCGAGGTCTAGGGACCGGGGAGCTGTTTTTT.

V gene TRBV2 combines with J gene TRBJ2-7; D is undetermined. The CDR3 consists of 14 residues. Germline loops: CDR1 SNHLY, CDR2 FYNNEI. Trimming removed 7 bases from V and 0 bases from J, with 13 bases in between. CDR3: CASNPVQPSYEQYF. CDR3 coding DNA: TGTGCCAGCAACCCCGTTCAACCCTCCTACGAGCAGTACTTC.

The genes are TRBV5-1 and TRBJ2-1; 7 nucleotides align to TRBD2. Germline V gene sequence: CDR1 SGHRS, CDR2 YFSETQ. J was trimmed by 3 bases and V by 4 bases; bases with no gene match: 10. This CDR3 spans 16 amino acids. The CDR3 loop is CASSGGTSANYNEQFF. The CDR3 DNA sequence: TGCGCCAGCAGCGGGGGAACTAGCGCGAACTACAATGAGCAGTTCTTC.

This chain joins TRBV11-2 and TRBJ1-4; D may be TRBD1 (6 bases). V was pared by 5 bases and J by 7 bases, with 11 bases between. The CDR3 is made up of 13 amino acids. The germline V gene has CDR1 SGHAT and CDR2 FQNNGV. In DNA form, the CDR3 reads TGTGCCAGCAGCCAGGGAGGGGGTGAAAAACTGTTTTTT. Protein sequence: CASSQGGGEKLFF.

This clone was detected once. This chain uses TRBV7-1 with TRBJ2-7; 7 bases are a match to TRBD1. TRBV7-1 is an open reading frame, and its role is uncertain. Losses at the gene ends were 6 bases for V and 6 bases for J; bases not matched to a gene: 11. This CDR3 is 14 amino acids long. CDR3 DNA sequence: TGTGCCAGCAGGATTCGGGACAGTAAAAGCGAGCAGTACTTC. Residues: CASRIRDSKSEQYF.

The rearrangement uses TRBV14 and TRBJ2-1; 9 nucleotides agree with TRBD2. Germline CDR1 and CDR2: SGHDN and FVKESK. The CDR3 length is 15 residues. Trimming at V came to 4 bases and at J to 1 base, leaving 2 bases not matched to a gene. CDR3 region: CASSRTSVSYNEQFF. The CDR3 DNA sequence: TGTGCCAGCAGCCGGACTAGCGTATCCTACAATGAGCAGTTCTTC.

This chain connects TRBV21-1 to TRBJ1-3. TRBV21-1 is termed a pseudogene. CDR3 length: 18 amino acids. CDR3 DNA: TGTGCCAGCAGCTGCAATGTGGGCGTGGGGTGCCCTGGAAACACCATATATTTT. Its protein product is CASSCNVGVGCPGNTIYF.

The gene calls are TRBV4-3 and TRBJ2-1, with D hard to call. V was shortened by 0 bases and J by 7 bases, with 16 bases between the two germline ends. Germline V gives CDR1 LGHNA, CDR2 YSLEER. This CDR3 contains 16 residues. CDR3: CASSQDLTRRQNEQFF. As DNA, the CDR3 is TGCGCCAGCAGCCAAGATCTCACCCGGCGGCAGAATGAGCAGTTCTTC.

V gene TRBV4-3 combines with J gene TRBJ2-1, with 7 bases matching TRBD2. The V gene's germline CDR1 is LGHNA and CDR2 YSLEER. V gave up 1 base and J gave up 4 bases; unmatched junction bases: 4. The CDR3 contains 15 residues. The CDR3 coding sequence is TGCGCCAGCAGCCAAGTAGGCGGGAGATACAATGAGCAGTTCTTC. Translated: CASSQVGGRYNEQFF.

The genes are TRBV11-1 and TRBJ2-7, with D perhaps TRBD1 or TRBD2 (5 bases each). Trimming left V 5 bases short and J 6 bases short, with 11 bases between. From germline, CDR1 is SGHAT and CDR2 FQDESV (reference sequence). This CDR3 region has 12 residues. The CDR3: CASSIRGVEQYF. The CDR3 coding sequence is TGTGCCAGCAGCATACGAGGGGTCGAGCAGTACTTC.

The J gene is TRBJ1-1, the V gene TRBV15; D uncertain. From germline, CDR1 is LNHNV and CDR2 YYDKDF (reference sequence). This CDR3 has 13 residues. V lost 2 bases to trimming and J lost 7 bases, with 11 bases between them. CDR3 loop: CATSRPRTDEAFF. DNA of the CDR3: TGTGCCACCAGCAGACCACGGACGGATGAAGCTTTCTTT.

V usage is TRBV7-9 and J usage is TRBJ1-1; no firm D call. Germline loops: CDR1 SEHNR, CDR2 FQNEAQ (reference sequence). This CDR3 comprises 15 residues. The germline V and J ends were trimmed by 2 bases and 3 bases, with 13 bases remaining between them. CDR3 sequence (DNA): TGTGCCAGCAGCTTAAATTTGGATGTGGACACTGAAGCTTTCTTT. Its protein is CASSLNLDVDTEAFF.

The V call is TRBV11-3, the J call TRBJ1-4, with D unresolved. The germline V and J ends were trimmed by 3 bases and 5 bases, with 7 bases remaining between them. This CDR3 is built from 13 residues. The germline V gene encodes CDR1 SGHNT and CDR2 YENEEA. The CDR3 sequence: CASSFPRNEKLFF. DNA for the CDR3: TGTGCCAGCAGCTTTCCCAGAAATGAAAAACTGTTTTTT.

The V call is TRBV30, the J call TRBJ1-1; D not resolved. Germline V gene lookup returns CDR1 GTSNPN and CDR2 SVGIG (reference sequence). V lost 2 bases to trimming and J lost 7 bases, with 17 bases between them. This CDR3 is built from 14 residues. The CDR3 region has the DNA TGTGCCTGGAGTACACCAGACGTACGAGGTGAAGCTTTCTTT. Residues: CAWSTPDVRGEAFF.

The chain carries TRBV6-4 and TRBJ1-4; 7 nucleotides match TRBD1. Germline V lookup: CDR1 MRHNA, CDR2 SNTAGT. Germline trimming cut 8 bases from V and 7 bases from J; bases unmatched to any gene: 16. The length of the CDR3 is 16 residues. CDR3 DNA sequence: TGTGCCAGCCACGGTTCGGCAGGGGGGCGCGGTGAAAAACTGTTTTTT. It is translated as CASHGSAGGRGEKLFF.

The DNA of the CDR3 is TGCAGCGCCCGTACAGGCAATTCACCCCTCCACTTT. Encoded protein: CSARTGNSPLHF. The V gene is TRBV29-1, the J gene TRBJ1-6, with D possibly being TRBD1 (5 bases). Between the trimmed V and J ends, which lost 7 bases and 7 bases, there was a span of 11 bases. This CDR3 has 12 residues. The germline CDR1 and CDR2 sequences are SQVTM and ANQGSEA.

The J gene is TRBJ2-1, the V gene TRBV2, with TRBD2 identical over 13 bases. The germline V gene has CDR1 SNHLY and CDR2 FYNNEI. The CDR3 totals 16 residues. V gave up 6 bases and J gave up 6 bases; unmatched junction bases: 8. CDR3 DNA sequence: TGTGCCAGCAGGGGTTGGACTAGCGGGAGAAGCAATGAGCAGTTCTTC. It specifies CASRGWTSGRSNEQFF.

This clone showed up just a few times. This chain's CDR3 is CASSFPSDTDTQYF. The CDR3 bases are TGTGCCAGCAGCTTTCCTAGCGACACAGATACGCAGTATTTT. The chain uses TRBV5-4 and TRBJ2-3; D might be TRBD2 (6 bases). The CDR3 length is 14 residues. Germline assignment: CDR1 SGHNT and CDR2 YYREEE (reference sequence). The V gene lost 2 bases and the J gene lost 2 bases, with 9 bases spanning the gap.

This chain connects TRBV21-1 to TRBJ2-7; the table's TRBD2 call for D was not verified on the DNA. TRBV21-1 is labeled a pseudogene. The CDR3 spans 18 residues. This CDR3 reads CASSPCFLAGTTSYEQYF. CDR3 DNA sequence: TGTGCCAGCAGCCCATGCTTTCTAGCGGGGACAACCTCCTACGAGCAGTACTTC.

This chain connects TRBV18 to TRBJ1-2; 8 bases match TRBD1. Germline CDR1 KGHSH, CDR2 LQKENI. The CDR3 has 14 residues. V dropped 0 bases and J dropped 7; count of bases not matched to a gene: 4. The DNA for the CDR3 is TGTGCCAGCTCACCACCGACAGGGGAGGGTGGCTACACCTTC. Translated: CASSPPTGEGGYTF.

Only a few counts were recorded for this clone. The CDR3 nucleotides are TGTGCCAGCAGCTCGCTCACAGATACGCAGTATTTT. It codes for CASSSLTDTQYF. The V gene is TRBV7-2, the J gene TRBJ2-3; D gene ambiguous. V lost 4 bases to trimming and J lost 2 bases, with 4 bases between them. CDR1 is SGHTA and CDR2 is FQGNSA in the germline V gene. The CDR3 extends over 12 amino acids. The entire variable domain, with the rest obtained from reference TRBV7-2 and TRBJ2-3, is as follows: GAGVSQSPSNKVTEKGKDVELRCDPISGHTALYWYRQSLGQGLEFLIYFQGNSAPDKSGLPSDRFSAERTGGSVSTLTIQRTQQEDSAVYLCASSSLTDTQYFGPGTRLTVL.

The genes are TRBV27 and TRBJ2-6; 9 bases line up with TRBD1. CDR3 length: 16 amino acids. V lost 2 bases, J lost 2 bases, and 1 base stayed unmatched. Germline V CDR1 and CDR2: MNHEY, SMNVEV (reference sequence). In nucleotides, the CDR3 is TGTGCCAGCAGTTTAAGGACAGGGGCTGGGGCCAACGTCCTGACTTTC. Amino acid sequence: CASSLRTGAGANVLTF.